The 15 T cell receptor beta chains below were found in one sample sequenced in a study of cytomegalovirus exposure and HLA in healthy donors. TCRdb keeps only in-frame clones here, not all; method: immunoSEQ multiplex PCR. The profile shows over 250,000 clones, about nine tenths of them singletons. Sequencing was carried out using PBMCs. The source of these receptors is a woman aged 25 to 39 in good health and CMV-seropositive.

V gene TRBV30 combines with J gene TRBJ2-3, with 7 positions matching TRBD2. The CDR3 runs 15 residues. Germline lookup yields CDR1 GTSNPN and CDR2 SVGIG (reference sequence). V was pared by 0 bases and J by 1 base, with 4 bases of the junction left unmatched. The CDR3 region has the DNA TGTGCCTGGAGTGTAGGACTAGGACGCACAGATACGCAGTATTTT. Residues: CAWSVGLGRTDTQYF.

The CDR3 coding sequence is TGTGCCAGCAGTGAATTTGGGTCGGGGCAGGGCGTTGGCAATCAGCCCCAGCATTTT. Residues: CASSEFGSGQGVGNQPQHF. The chain uses TRBV6-1 and TRBJ1-5, with D possibly being TRBD1 (5 bases). V lost 2 bases and J lost 2, with 22 bases in between. Germline V gives CDR1 MNHNS, CDR2 SASEGT. There are 19 residues in the CDR3.

V gene TRBV5-6 combines with J gene TRBJ2-5, with D perhaps TRBD1 (6 bases). CDR1 is SGHDT and CDR2 is YYEEEE in the germline V gene. The CDR3 is 14 residues long. V lost 4 bases and J 4 bases, leaving 14 bases between the germline ends. The CDR3 sequence: CASSVATGLETQYF. The CDR3 nucleotides read TGTGCCAGCAGCGTAGCAACAGGGTTAGAGACCCAGTACTTC. The whole variable domain, filled in from reference TRBV5-6 and TRBJ2-5, reads DAGVTQSPTHLIKTRGQQVTLRCSPKSGHDTVSWYQQALGQGPQFIFQYYEEEERQRGNFPDRFSGHQFPNYSSELNVNALLLGDSALYLCASSVATGLETQYFGPGTRLLVL.

A word on this clone: Other DNA sequences in the sample encode the same CDR3. The genes are TRBV4-3 and TRBJ2-3, with D maybe TRBD1 (5 bases). V lost 0 bases, J lost 1 base, and 8 bases lay in between. This CDR3 region has 15 residues. Germline CDR1 reads LGHNA; CDR2 reads YSLEER. The CDR3 sequence: CASSQDLGGTDTQYF. The CDR3 region has the DNA TGCGCCAGCAGCCAAGATCTAGGGGGCACAGATACGCAGTATTTT.

The V gene is TRBV27, the J gene TRBJ1-5, with 9 bases identical to TRBD1. This CDR3 is 14 amino acids long. Germline V gene data show CDR1 as MNHEY and CDR2 as SMNVEV (reference sequence). Trimming took 5 bases from V and 6 from J; bases not matched to a gene: 5. In DNA, the CDR3 is TGTGCCAGCAGTCTGGGACAGGGTGCTCAGCCCCAGCATTTT. It is translated as CASSLGQGAQPQHF.

The sample holds one count of this clone. The chain uses TRBV27 and TRBJ2-5; D might be TRBD1 (6 bases). Looked up from germline, CDR1 is MNHEY and CDR2 is SMNVEV (reference sequence). V was clipped by 9 bases and J by 5 bases, with 22 bases between them. CDR3 size: 15 residues. This chain's CDR3 is CASKRPGQPRETQYF. DNA for the CDR3: TGTGCCAGTAAGCGCCCGGGACAACCCCGGGAGACCCAGTACTTC.

The rearrangement uses TRBV9 and TRBJ1-2; D call uncertain. V lost 0 bases to trimming and J lost 1 base, with 10 bases between them. The CDR3 is made up of 15 amino acids. Germline V lookup: CDR1 SGDLS, CDR2 YYNGEE. CDR3 region: CASSVAGQNNYGYTF. The CDR3 coding sequence is TGTGCCAGCAGCGTAGCTGGTCAGAATAACTATGGCTACACCTTC.

V gene TRBV6-5 combines with J gene TRBJ2-5; 9 nucleotides align to TRBD1. In germline, CDR1 is MNHEY, CDR2 SVGAGI. J lost 5 bases, V lost 5 bases, and 3 bases had no gene match. The CDR3 consists of 13 residues. CDR3 sequence (DNA): TGTGCCAGCAGTACAGGGGGCGATGAGACCCAGTACTTC. Its protein product is CASSTGGDETQYF.

The rearrangement links TRBV29-1 to TRBJ2-3, with 9 bases lining up with TRBD1. From germline, CDR1 is SQVTM and CDR2 ANQGSEA. The CDR3 runs to 17 residues. V was clipped by 2 bases and J by 2 bases; unmatched bases: 11. The CDR3 bases are TGCAGCGTTGAATCTACCATGACAGGGGGATTCACAGATACGCAGTATTTT. This encodes CSVESTMTGGFTDTQYF.

The rearrangement uses TRBV7-2 and TRBJ2-7, with D uncertain. Trimming left V 0 bases short and J 2 bases short, with 14 bases between. Germline CDR1 reads SGHTA; CDR2 reads FQGNSA. The length of the CDR3 is 16 residues. CDR3: CASSLASTDITYEQYF. CDR3 nucleotides: TGTGCCAGCAGCTTAGCCTCTACAGACATTACCTACGAGCAGTACTTC.

In the case of this clone: The junction differs from germline at one of its ends, possibly a read error. This rearrangement joins TRBV29-1 to TRBJ1-2, with D possibly matching TRBD1 (5 bases). This CDR3 contains 9 residues. Germline V gene data show CDR1 as SQVTM and CDR2 as ANQGSEA. CDR3 DNA: TGCAGCGTTGAAGGGGGGATCGCCTTC. Residues: CSVEGGIAF.

This clone came up once. The genes are TRBV6-5 and TRBJ1-6; no clear D. The V and J ends lost 2 bases and 9 bases respectively, with 8 bases between them. Germline CDR1 and CDR2: MNHEY and SVGAGI. The CDR3 has 13 residues. The CDR3 sequence is CASSYTLSSPLHF. DNA for the CDR3: TGTGCCAGCAGTTACACACTGAGTTCACCCCTCCACTTT.

The rearrangement uses TRBV14 and TRBJ2-7, with 14 bases lining up with TRBD2. Germline V CDR1 and CDR2: SGHDN, FVKESK. V lost 3 bases to trimming and J lost 3 bases; unmatched junction nucleotides: 7. The CDR3 loop spans 17 amino acids. The CDR3 loop is CASSHHFGTSGSYEQYF. CDR3 coding DNA: TGTGCCAGCAGCCATCATTTTGGGACTAGCGGGAGCTACGAGCAGTACTTC.

This clone was observed a few times. The chain links TRBV7-8 to TRBJ1-5; 7 bases agree with TRBD1. The ends lost 2 bases at V and 3 bases at J; junction bases unmatched: 4. This CDR3 region has 15 residues. The germline V gene has CDR1 SGHVS and CDR2 FQNEAQ. The DNA for the CDR3 is TGTGCCAGCAGCTTACTTGGGACAGTCAATCAGCCCCAGCATTTT. This gives the protein CASSLLGTVNQPQHF.

This clone occurred once. The chain has TRBV5-1 and TRBJ2-3, with 7 positions matching TRBD2. V was clipped by 2 bases and J by 0 bases; unmatched bases: 9. Looked up from germline, CDR1 is SGHRS and CDR2 is YFSETQ. The CDR3 runs 17 residues. The CDR3 nucleotides read TGCGCCAGCAGCTTTGGACTAGGCCCTGGAAGCACAGATACGCAGTATTTT. Protein: CASSFGLGPGSTDTQYF.